This TCR beta chain was identified during a study of T cell responses to AZD1222 COVID-19 vaccine. Study-level findings and limits: Regions 160-218 and 743-854 held dominance among vaccine-associated CD4 TCRs, which spanned spike.

Details on this clone: Its antigen is unidentified.

TCRdb's copy holds only in-frame clones and misses some; the assay was immunoSEQ multiplex PCR. The sample contains 100,000 or so clones, around 87% of which appear only once. The V segment lost 5 bases and the J segment 8 bases; nucleotides outside the gene matches: 12. Germline CDR1 is SGHTA and CDR2 is FQGTGA. CDR3 length equals 16 residues. This clonotype was sampled from an adult who received the AZD1222 COVID-19 vaccine. Source: peripheral blood, taken 28 days after the second AZD1222 dose. V gene TRBV7-3 combines with J gene TRBJ2-1; 10 bases align to TRBD2. The CDR3 loop is CASSPGASGGAHEQFF. The CDR3 DNA reads as TGTGCCAGCAGCCCCGGGGCCAGCGGGGGGGCCCATGAGCAGTTCTTC.